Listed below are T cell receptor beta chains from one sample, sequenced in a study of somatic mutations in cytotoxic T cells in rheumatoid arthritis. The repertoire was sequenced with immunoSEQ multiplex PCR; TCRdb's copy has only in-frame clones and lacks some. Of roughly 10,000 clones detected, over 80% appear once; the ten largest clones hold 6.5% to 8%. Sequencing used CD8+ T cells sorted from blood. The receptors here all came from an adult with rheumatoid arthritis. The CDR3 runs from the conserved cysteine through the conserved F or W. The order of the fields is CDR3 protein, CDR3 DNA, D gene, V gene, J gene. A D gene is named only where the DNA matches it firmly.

CAWSVPGALYYNEQFF,TGTGCCTGGAGTGTACCAGGCGCTCTGTACTACAATGAGCAGTTCTTC,-,TRBV30,TRBJ2-1
CSADPGQGYLGGYTF,TGCAGCGCCGACCCGGGACAGGGGTATCTGGGTGGCTACACCTTC,TRBD1,TRBV29-1,TRBJ1-2
CAISEQMGGGQNTEAFF,TGTGCCATCAGTGAGCAAATGGGGGGGGGCCAGAACACTGAAGCTTTCTTT,-,TRBV10-3,TRBJ1-1
CASSIGRTYGYTF,TGTGCCAGTAGTATCGGCAGGACCTATGGCTACACCTTC,-,TRBV19,TRBJ1-2
CASSEIWVSNQPQHF,TGTGCCAGCAGTGAAATCTGGGTCAGCAATCAGCCCCAGCATTTT,-,TRBV6-1,TRBJ1-5
CASSPRRQGGGNTIYF,TGTGCCAGCAGCCCGAGGCGGCAGGGAGGTGGAAACACCATATATTTT,-,TRBV9,TRBJ1-3
CATSSEYSSNYGYTF,TGTGCCACCAGCAGCGAGTACAGTTCTAACTATGGCTACACCTTC,-,TRBV15,TRBJ1-2
CASSPGQTYEQYF,TGTGCCAGCAGTCCGGGACAGACCTACGAGCAGTACTTC,TRBD1,TRBV6-5,TRBJ2-7
CASRGPGQINQPQHF,TGTGCCAGCAGGGGACCGGGACAGATCAATCAGCCCCAGCATTTT,TRBD1,TRBV6-9,TRBJ1-5
CASSVRGGLVEQYF,TGTGCCAGCAGTGTGCGGGGGGGCCTGGTCGAGCAGTACTTC,TRBD2,TRBV27,TRBJ2-7
CASSLTGSSYNEQFF,TGTGCCAGCAGCCTGACAGGGAGCTCCTACAATGAGCAGTTCTTC,TRBD1,TRBV7-2,TRBJ2-1
CSVVDPGYREQYF,TGCAGCGTCGTCGACCCAGGGTATCGCGAGCAGTACTTC,-,TRBV29-1,TRBJ2-7
CACRDYSYEQYF,TGTGCCTGTCGGGACTACTCCTACGAGCAGTACTTC,TRBD2,TRBV6-5,TRBJ2-7